This TCR beta chain was captured by sequencing in a study of metastatic and nonmetastatic thyroid tumors. At the level of the study: Comparative analysis of repertoires was undertaken across blood and tumor or nodule tissue obtained from malignant and benign thyroid patients. Study results and limitations: As reported, TCR beta diversity in blood and tumor was significantly higher in malignant thyroid tumors than in benign nodules.

Among the patients, none had received any treatment before thyroid surgery. Original analysis: In papillary thyroid cancer, a distant-metastasis classifier was built using CDR3 differences across clinicopathological groups. Using MiXCR, TCRdb reanalyzed the PCR reads. TCRdb's processing, not the authors', yielded these V and J calls. The table has more than 20,000 clones, 13% seen once. Germline values: CDR1 MDHEN, CDR2 SYDVKM. J gave up 2 bases and V 3 bases, and 3 bases lay outside the gene matches. This CDR3 has 16 residues. This clone was found many times. Its target is not known. The sample taken for sequencing was blood. The rearrangement links TRBV28 to TRBJ2-6; 8 positions agree with TRBD2. The sequence derives from a female donor with papillary thyroid cancer or a benign thyroid nodule (not recorded which). Some clones in this sample may be carry-over from other donors' samples. The CDR3 bases are TGTGCCAGCAGTTTGGCGGGGGGAACTGGGGCCAACGTCCTGACTTTC. This translates into CASSLAGGTGANVLTF.